This entry concerns a single TCR beta chain. No antigen is known for it. These data belong to a study of shared clonotypes between healthy human individuals. About the research overall: The cohort had a couple of women and three men, ages 18 to 49. Study findings and constraints: Generally, estimated richness proved larger in naive subsets than it did in memory subsets.

Some clones are missing from TCRdb's copy, which holds only in-frame ones; the method was immunoSEQ multiplex PCR. The data show some 2.1 million clones, about 95% seen once. Trimming at V came to 1 base and at J to 5 bases, leaving 13 bases not matched to a gene. The length of the CDR3 is 18 residues. Germline V gene lookup returns CDR1 SQVTM and CDR2 ANQGSEA. Positive CCR7 selection of CD45RO-negative cells yielded the naive CD8 cells, and terminally differentiated effector memory CD45RA+ cells were excluded. The clonotype comes from a man aged 18 to 29 in good health. The source material was naive CD8+ T cells sorted from blood. The V call is TRBV29-1, the J call TRBJ2-1; 11 bases map to TRBD2. The CDR3 region is CSVEGVSGRGPRDNEQFF. CDR3 in DNA: TGCAGCGTTGAAGGTGTTAGCGGGAGGGGGCCGAGAGACAATGAGCAGTTCTTC.